These 3 T cell receptor beta chains were sequenced from one sample in a study of cytomegalovirus exposure and HLA in healthy donors. Profiling relied on immunoSEQ multiplex PCR, and the TCRdb table lists in-frame clones only, not all of them. The table includes around 150,000 clones, around 80% detected once. Sequences were obtained from PBMCs. The receptors were sampled from a man under 40 in good health and CMV-seropositive.

The CDR3 sequence: CASSPLRGGSYNEQFF. In nucleotides, the CDR3 is TGTGCCAGCTCACCACTGCGGGGGGGCTCCTACAATGAGCAGTTCTTC. This chain joins TRBV18 and TRBJ2-1, with 9 bases lining up with TRBD2. The CDR3 extends over 16 amino acids. CDR1 is KGHSH, CDR2 LQKENI, per germline. Unmatched junction bases numbered 1, after V lost 1 base and J lost 0 bases.

The chain carries TRBV9 and TRBJ2-3, with TRBD2 identical over 12 bases. The CDR3 runs to 16 residues. The V and J ends lost 3 bases and 4 bases, in that order; junction bases with no gene match: 6. Looked up from germline, CDR1 is SGDLS and CDR2 is YYNGEE. The DNA of the CDR3 is TGTGCCAGCAGCGCTACTAGCGGGGGGTGGGCAGATACGCAGTATTTT. This codes for CASSATSGGWADTQYF. Complete variable domain (other parts from reference TRBV9 and TRBJ2-3): DSGVTQTPKHLITATGQRVTLRCSPRSGDLSVYWYQQSLDQGLQFLIQYYNGEERAKGNILERFSAQQFPDLHSELNLSSLELGDSALYFCASSATSGGWADTQYFGPGTRLTVL.

This clone appeared a single time. The J gene is TRBJ2-1, the V gene TRBV25-1, with 10 bases that match TRBD2. This CDR3 is 17 amino acids long. The ends lost 2 bases at V and 4 bases at J; junction bases unmatched: 8. Germline V CDR1 and CDR2: MGHDK, SYGVNS. The CDR3 region has the DNA TGTGCCAGCAGTGAACTGGCTAGCGGGGGAAATTACAATGAGCAGTTCTTC. This encodes CASSELASGGNYNEQFF.